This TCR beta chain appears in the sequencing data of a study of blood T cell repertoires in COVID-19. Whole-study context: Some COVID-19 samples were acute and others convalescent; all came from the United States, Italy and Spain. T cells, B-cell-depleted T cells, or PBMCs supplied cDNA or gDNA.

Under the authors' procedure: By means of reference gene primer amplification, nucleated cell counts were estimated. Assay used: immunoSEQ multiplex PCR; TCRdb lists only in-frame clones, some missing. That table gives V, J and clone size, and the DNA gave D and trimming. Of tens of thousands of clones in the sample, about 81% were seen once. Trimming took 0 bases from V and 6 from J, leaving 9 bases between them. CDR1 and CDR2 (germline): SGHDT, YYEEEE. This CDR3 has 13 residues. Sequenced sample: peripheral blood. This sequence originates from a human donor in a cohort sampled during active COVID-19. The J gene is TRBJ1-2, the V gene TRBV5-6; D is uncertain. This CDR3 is CASSLGQRDGYTF. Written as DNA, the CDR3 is TGTGCCAGCAGCTTGGGCCAACGGGATGGCTACACCTTC. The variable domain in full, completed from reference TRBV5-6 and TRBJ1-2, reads DAGVTQSPTHLIKTRGQQVTLRCSPKSGHDTVSWYQQALGQGPQFIFQYYEEEERQRGNFPDRFSGHQFPNYSSELNVNALLLGDSALYLCASSLGQRDGYTFGSGTRLTVV.